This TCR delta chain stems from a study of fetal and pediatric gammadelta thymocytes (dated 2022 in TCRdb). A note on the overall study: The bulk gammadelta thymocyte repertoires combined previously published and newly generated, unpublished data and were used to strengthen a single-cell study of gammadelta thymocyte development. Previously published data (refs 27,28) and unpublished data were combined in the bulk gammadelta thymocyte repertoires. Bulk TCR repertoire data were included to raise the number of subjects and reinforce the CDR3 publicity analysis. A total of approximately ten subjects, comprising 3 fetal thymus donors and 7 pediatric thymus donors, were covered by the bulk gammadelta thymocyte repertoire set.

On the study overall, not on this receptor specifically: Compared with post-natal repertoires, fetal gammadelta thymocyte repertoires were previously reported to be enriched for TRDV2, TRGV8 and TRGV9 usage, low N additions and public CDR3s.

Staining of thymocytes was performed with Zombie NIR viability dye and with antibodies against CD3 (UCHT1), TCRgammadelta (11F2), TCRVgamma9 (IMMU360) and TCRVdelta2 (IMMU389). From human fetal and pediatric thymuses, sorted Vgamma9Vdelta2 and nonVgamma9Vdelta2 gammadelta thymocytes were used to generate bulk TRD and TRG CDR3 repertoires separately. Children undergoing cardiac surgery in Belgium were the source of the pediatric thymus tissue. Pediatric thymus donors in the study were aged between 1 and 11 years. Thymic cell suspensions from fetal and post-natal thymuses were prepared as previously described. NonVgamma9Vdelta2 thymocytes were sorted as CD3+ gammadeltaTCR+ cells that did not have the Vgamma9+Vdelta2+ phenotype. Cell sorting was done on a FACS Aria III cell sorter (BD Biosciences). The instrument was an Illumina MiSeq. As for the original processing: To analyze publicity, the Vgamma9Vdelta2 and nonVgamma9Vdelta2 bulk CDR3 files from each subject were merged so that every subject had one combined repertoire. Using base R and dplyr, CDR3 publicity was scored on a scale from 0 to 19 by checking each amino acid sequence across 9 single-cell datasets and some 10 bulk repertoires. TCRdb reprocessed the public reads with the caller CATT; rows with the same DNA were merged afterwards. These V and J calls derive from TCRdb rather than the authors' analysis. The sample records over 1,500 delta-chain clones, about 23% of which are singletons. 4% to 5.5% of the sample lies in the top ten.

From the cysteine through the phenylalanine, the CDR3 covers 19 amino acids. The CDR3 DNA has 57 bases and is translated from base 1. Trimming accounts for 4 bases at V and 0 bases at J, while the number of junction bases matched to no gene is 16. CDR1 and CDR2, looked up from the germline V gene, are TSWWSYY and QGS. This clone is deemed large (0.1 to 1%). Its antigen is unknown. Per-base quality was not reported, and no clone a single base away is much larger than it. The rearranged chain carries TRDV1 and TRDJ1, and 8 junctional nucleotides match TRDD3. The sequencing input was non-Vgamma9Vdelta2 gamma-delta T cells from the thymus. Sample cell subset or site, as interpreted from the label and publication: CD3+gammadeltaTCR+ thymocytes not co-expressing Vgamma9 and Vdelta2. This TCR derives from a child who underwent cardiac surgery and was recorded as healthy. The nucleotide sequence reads TGTGCTCTTGGGGCCCTATTCCCCGACTGGGGGTTTTACACCGATAAACTCATCTTT. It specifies CALGALFPDWGFYTDKLIF.